Listed below are T cell receptor beta chains from one sample, sequenced in a study of human T cells and chemical hapten exposure. One entry per CDR3 protein results from TCRdb running MiXCR on the RACE reads. The repertoire holds 150,000 to 200,000 distinct CDR3 sequences, with 20% to 25% as singletons. Sequencing was performed on whole blood, taken in connection with sensitization to the hapten diphenylcyclopropenone (DPC). The receptors shown here come from a woman aged 40 to 49 with alopecia areata. Some clones in this sample may be carry-over from other donors' samples. The CDR3 runs from the conserved cysteine through the conserved F or W. D genes are given only for firm matches. Clone size is not always given. Where it is, it says once, few, many or a class for expanded clones.

>TRBJ2-3|TRBV2|NA|NA
TGTGCCAGCAGTGTTGGAGGGGACGCAGATACGCAGTATTTT
CASSVGGDADTQYF
>TRBJ2-3|TRBV29-1|NA|NA
TGCAGCGTTGAGGGAGGCCTTCTCACAGATACGCAGTATTTT
CSVEGGLLTDTQYF
>TRBJ2-7|TRBV6-2/TRBV6-3|NA|few
TGTGCCAGCAGTTACTCGAGTGGGAGAGCCTACGAGCAGTACTTC
CASSYSSGRAYEQYF
>TRBJ2-5|TRBV27|NA|few
TGTGCCAGCAGCAAGTACCAAGAGACCCAGTACTTC
CASSKYQETQYF
>TRBJ1-1|TRBV20-1|NA|many
TGCAGTGCTCCGATCCTGAACACTGAAGCTTTCTTT
CSAPILNTEAFF
>TRBJ2-7|TRBV27|NA|many
TGTGCCAGCAGTATCTCCCTCAGGGGAGACGAGCAGTACTTC
CASSISLRGDEQYF
>TRBJ2-7|TRBV20-1|NA|NA
TGCAGTGCTTGGGTTAGCTCCTACGAGCAGTACTTC
CSAWVSSYEQYF
>TRBJ2-7|TRBV6-6|NA|NA
TGTGCCAGCAGTTCCTGGGGGGAACAGTACTTC
CASSSWGEQYF
>TRBJ1-1|TRBV6-2/TRBV6-3|NA|few
TGTGCCAGCCGTTGGGGGGGAAGAGAAACTGAAGCTTTCTTT
CASRWGGRETEAFF
>TRBJ2-1|TRBV29-1|TRBD2|NA
TGCAGCGGAACGGGACTAGCGAATTATGAGCAGTTCTTC
CSGTGLANYEQFF
>TRBJ1-1|TRBV7-2|NA|NA
TGTGCCAGCAGCTTACTAGGACAGATGAACACTGAAGCTTTCTTT
CASSLLGQMNTEAFF
>TRBJ1-5|TRBV29-1|TRBD1|NA
TGCAGCGCAGGGACAGGGCCCGGTCAGCCCCAGCATTTT
CSAGTGPGQPQHF
>TRBJ2-3|TRBV5-8|TRBD1|few
TGTGCCAGCAGCGGAAGACAGGGGGGCACAGATACGCAGTATTTT
CASSGRQGGTDTQYF
>TRBJ1-6|TRBV20-1|NA|NA
TGCAGTGCTAGATTAGGACAGAGCTTATATAATTCACCCCTCCACTTT
CSARLGQSLYNSPLHF
>TRBJ1-1|TRBV6-5|NA|NA
TGTGCCAGCCAACCGGGGGTAGAGAGGAACACTGAAGCTTTCTTT
CASQPGVERNTEAFF
>TRBJ2-7|TRBV7-2|NA|NA
TGTGCCAGCAGCTTAGGGGGGGCAGACGAGCAGTACTTC
CASSLGGADEQYF
>TRBJ2-7|TRBV12-3/TRBV12-4|NA|NA
TGTGCCAGCAGTCGGGGCGGGGTAGCCTACGAGCAGTACTTC
CASSRGGVAYEQYF
>TRBJ2-7|TRBV20-1|NA|NA
TGCAGTGCTAGGGGACAAAAAAGAGGGGCCTACGAGCAGTACTTC
CSARGQKRGAYEQYF
>TRBJ2-7|TRBV28|NA|NA
TGTGCCACTCGGGAGAGCTCCTACGAGCAGTACTTC
CATRESSYEQYF
>TRBJ1-1|TRBV28|TRBD1|few
TGTGCCAGCAGTTTATCCGGACAGGGGGCCACTGAAGCTTTCTTT
CASSLSGQGATEAFF
>TRBJ2-2|TRBV11-1|NA|NA
TGTGCCAGCAGCCGATCCGGGAACACCGGGGAGCTGTTTTTT
CASSRSGNTGELFF
>TRBJ2-3|TRBV20-1|NA|few
TGCAGTGCTATTCTCGGTTCTAGCACAGATACGCAGTATTTT
CSAILGSSTDTQYF
>TRBJ1-1|TRBV30|NA|NA
TGTGCCTGGAGTGTTACAGGGTGGACTGAAGCTTTCTTT
CAWSVTGWTEAFF
>TRBJ2-5|TRBV29-1|TRBD2|few
TGCAGCGTTGAAGACGGGAGGGGCGATAAGTACCAAGAGACCCAGTACTTC
CSVEDGRGDKYQETQYF
>TRBJ2-2|TRBV29-1|NA|NA
TGCAGCGTTGCCATCAGGTCGAACACCGGGGAGCTGTTTTTT
CSVAIRSNTGELFF
>TRBJ2-1|TRBV12-3/TRBV12-4|NA|NA
TGTGCCAGCAGTTTAGGGGCAGAGGGTTTGCATGAGCAGTTCTTC
CASSLGAEGLHEQFF
>TRBJ2-6|TRBV7-9|NA|NA
TGTGCCAGCAGCCCAACAGGGATTCTACTTGGGGCCAACGTCCTGACTTTC
CASSPTGILLGANVLTF
>TRBJ2-3|TRBV9|TRBD2|NA
TGTGCCAGCAGCGTAGCTACGGGAGGGGATACGCAGTATTTT
CASSVATGGDTQYF
>TRBJ1-4|TRBV23-1|NA|few
TGCGCCAGCAGTCAATCCCAGGGGAATGAAAAACTGTTTTTT
CASSQSQGNEKLFF
>TRBJ2-1|TRBV29-1|TRBD2|NA
TGCAGCGTTGACAGAATGACTAGCGGGAGTGATGAGCAGTTCTTC
CSVDRMTSGSDEQFF
>TRBJ2-7|TRBV11-1|NA|NA
TGTGCCAGCAGCGGGAGGACAGGCGCCTACGAGCAGTACTTC
CASSGRTGAYEQYF
>TRBJ2-5|TRBV7-2|NA|NA
TGTGCCAGCAGCCACCGTGGGACGGAGCCCCAAGAGACCCAGTACTTC
CASSHRGTEPQETQYF
>TRBJ2-7|TRBV12-3/TRBV12-4|NA|few
TGTGCCAGCGGCCCAGATGCGGTCTACGAGCAGTACTTC
CASGPDAVYEQYF
>TRBJ1-1|TRBV29-1|NA|NA
TGCAGCGTTGGTAACAGAGTGAACACTGAAGCTTTCTTT
CSVGNRVNTEAFF
>TRBJ1-4|TRBV4-3|NA|NA
TGCGCCAGCAGCCAAGATTCCGGTGTGAGGGACGTTGAAAAACTGTTTTTT
CASSQDSGVRDVEKLFF
>TRBJ2-1|TRBV5-1|NA|few
TGCGCCAGCAGCTTGACTACTTCCTACAATGAGCAGTTCTTC
CASSLTTSYNEQFF
>TRBJ2-3|TRBV29-1|NA|many
TGCAGCGTTGGTGGGGGGCACCCCACAGATACGCAGTATTTT
CSVGGGHPTDTQYF
>TRBJ1-1|TRBV7-3|NA|NA
TGTGCCAGCAGCTTACAGGGGCACACTGAAGCTTTCTTT
CASSLQGHTEAFF
>TRBJ1-1|TRBV20-1|NA|NA
TGCAGTGCTAGGACAGATCCGAACACTGAAGCTTTCTTT
CSARTDPNTEAFF
>TRBJ1-5|TRBV18|NA|NA
TGTGCCAGCTCCCTACAGGGTTATCAGCCCCAGCATTTT
CASSLQGYQPQHF
>TRBJ1-1|TRBV24-1|NA|NA
TGTGCCACCAGTGATCCGATGAACACTGAAGCTTTCTTT
CATSDPMNTEAFF